This TCR beta chain appears in the sequencing data of a study of cytomegalovirus exposure and HLA in healthy donors. Study-level background: For the roughly 400 genotyped donors, approximately 82% fell within the Caucasian-associated ancestry cluster. Study findings and constraints: Within a later analysis, the majority of CMV-associated TCR beta chains appeared HLA-restricted. Earlier analysis looked at TCR beta V segments, and most were productive about 90% or about 30% of the time.

This CDR3 is built from 14 residues. CDR1 and CDR2 (germline): MNHNS, SASEGT. After removal of 6 bases from V and 4 bases from J, the junction contained 4 bases not matched to a gene. The PCR used 60 Vbeta and 13 Jbeta primers. Profiling relied on immunoSEQ multiplex PCR, and the TCRdb table lists in-frame clones only, not all of them. The data contain around 180,000 clones, roughly 78% of them singletons. Each donor's status was that of a healthy bone marrow donor. Note on this clone: Its antigen is still unknown.

This TCR was sampled from a woman aged 45-60 years in good health and CMV-seropositive. This rearrangement joins TRBV6-1 to TRBJ2-2; TRBD1 agrees at 8 bases. The sequenced material came from PBMCs. This CDR3 is CASRNDRGTGELFF. The CDR3, as DNA: TGTGCCAGCAGAAACGACAGGGGCACCGGGGAGCTGTTTTTT.